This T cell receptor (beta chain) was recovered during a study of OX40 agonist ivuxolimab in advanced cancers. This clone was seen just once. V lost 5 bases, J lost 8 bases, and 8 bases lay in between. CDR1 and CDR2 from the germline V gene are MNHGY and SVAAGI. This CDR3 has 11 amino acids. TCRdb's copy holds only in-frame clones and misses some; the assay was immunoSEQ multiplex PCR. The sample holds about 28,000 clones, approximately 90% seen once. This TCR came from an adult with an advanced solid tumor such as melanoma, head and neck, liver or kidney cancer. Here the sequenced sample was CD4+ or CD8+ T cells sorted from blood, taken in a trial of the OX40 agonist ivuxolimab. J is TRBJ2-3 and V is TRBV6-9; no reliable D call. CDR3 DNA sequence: TGTGCCAGCAGTGACCTGGGTACGCAGTATTTT. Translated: CASSDLGTQYF.